Presented here are 24 T cell receptor beta chains from one specimen sequenced in a study of blood T cell repertoires in COVID-19. Clones were read by immunoSEQ multiplex PCR, and TCRdb kept only the in-frame ones, dropping some. The profile shows some 160,000 clones, approximately 84% of them singletons. The sample was peripheral blood. These receptors all come from a woman older than 75 with acute or convalescent COVID-19.

The chain combines TRBV5-1 with TRBJ2-2; TRBD2 is a possible D gene (6 bases). Trimming removed 5 bases from V and 4 bases from J, with 12 bases in between. This CDR3 region has 14 residues. CDR1 SGHRS and CDR2 YFSETQ come from the germline V gene. The CDR3 DNA reads TGCGCCAGCAGGCCTCTCGGGGGCACCGGGGAGCTGTTTTTT. Translation gives CASRPLGGTGELFF.

CDR3 bases: TGTGCCAGTAGCCCGACAGGGGGCATCGCCGGGGAGCTGTTTTTT. Translation: CASSPTGGIAGELFF. The gene calls are TRBV19 and TRBJ2-2; 10 positions agree with TRBD1. J lost 6 bases, V lost 6 bases, and 7 bases had no gene match. CDR3 length equals 15 residues. Germline lookup yields CDR1 LNHDA and CDR2 SQIVND (reference sequence). Filled out from reference TRBV19 and TRBJ2-2, the complete variable domain reads DGGITQSPKYLFRKEGQNVTLSCEQNLNHDAMYWYRQDPGQGLRLIYYSQIVNDFQKGDIAEGYSVSREKKESFPLTVTSAQKNPTAFYLCASSPTGGIAGELFFGEGSRLTVL.

The V call is TRBV5-4, the J call TRBJ2-7; D unresolved. The CDR3 sequence is 13 residues long. V was cut by 2 bases and J by 7 bases, with 13 bases left in between. Germline V lookup: CDR1 SGHNT, CDR2 YYREEE (reference sequence). In DNA form, the CDR3 reads TGTGCCAGCAGCTTACCCCTAGGCGATGAGCAGTACTTC. Amino acid sequence: CASSLPLGDEQYF.

This sequence joins TRBV5-1 and TRBJ1-1; D uncertain. The CDR3 spans 15 residues. The germline V and J ends were trimmed by 0 bases and 2 bases, with 11 bases remaining between them. The germline CDR1 and CDR2 sequences are SGHRS and YFSETQ. The CDR3 region is CASSLAMEDNTEAFF. The CDR3 region has the DNA TGCGCCAGCAGCTTGGCCATGGAGGACAACACTGAAGCTTTCTTT.

The chain employs TRBV27 and TRBJ1-6, with 8 bases matching TRBD1. The germline V gene has CDR1 MNHEY and CDR2 SMNVEV (reference sequence). The CDR3 loop spans 14 amino acids. The V segment lost 1 base and the J segment 10 bases; nucleotides outside the gene matches: 3. The DNA of the CDR3 is TGTGCCAGCAGTTTATTTCACAGGGGGTCACCCCTCCACTTT. It codes for CASSLFHRGSPLHF.

This clone was seen a single time. The rearrangement joins TRBV5-1 to TRBJ2-2; a weak D match, TRBD1 (6 bases). V lost 4 bases, J lost 1 base, and 8 bases lay in between. The CDR3 spans 14 residues. In germline, CDR1 is SGHRS, CDR2 YFSETQ. The CDR3 is CASSLTGNTGELFF. The CDR3 DNA sequence: TGCGCCAGCAGCCTGACAGGGAACACCGGGGAGCTGTTTTTT.

This chain links TRBV4-1 with TRBJ2-7; tentatively, D is TRBD2 (5 bases). This CDR3 has 15 residues. Trimming stripped 6 bases from V and 4 bases from J, with 19 bases between. Germline V gene lookup returns CDR1 MGHRA and CDR2 YSYEKL. In DNA form, the CDR3 reads TGCGCCAGCAGTCTCTCCACCGGGGAGTTGTACGAGCAGTACTTC. This sequence encodes CASSLSTGELYEQYF.

The V and J genes are TRBV2 and TRBJ1-2, with a possible D match to TRBD1 (5 bases). Trimming removed 10 bases from V and 7 bases from J, with 22 bases in between. This CDR3 is built from 14 residues. Germline CDR1 SNHLY, CDR2 FYNNEI. Written as DNA, the CDR3 is TGTGCCACCTCCCCAGGACATTCTAGCGGTGGCTACACCTTC. It translates to CATSPGHSSGGYTF.

The CDR3, as DNA: TGTGCCAGCAGTCGCCCAGGGAGGGGGTACTACACCTTC. It yields the protein CASSRPGRGYYTF. The chain has TRBV28 and TRBJ1-2; D perhaps matches TRBD1 (6 bases). Trimming left V 5 bases short and J 10 bases short, with 17 bases between. This CDR3 region has 13 residues. CDR1 and CDR2 from the germline V gene are MDHEN and SYDVKM.

The chain carries TRBV12-3 or TRBV12-4 and TRBJ1-2; D is ambiguous. V dropped 4 bases and J dropped 7 bases, with 7 bases sitting between them. This CDR3 has 11 amino acids. CDR3 loop: CASSYSRGYTF. Written as DNA, the CDR3 is TGTGCCAGCAGTTACAGCCGTGGCTACACCTTC.

This clone was counted once. The chain employs TRBV19 and TRBJ1-1; D possibly corresponds to TRBD1 (5 bases). Trimming cost V 4 bases and J 4 bases, with 13 bases left between them. Germline-derived CDR1 and CDR2 are LNHDA and SQIVND (reference sequence). This CDR3 region has 14 residues. The CDR3 sequence: CASSTRVGGTEAFF. CDR3 DNA sequence: TGTGCCAGTAGTACGAGGGTCGGGGGCACTGAAGCTTTCTTT.

The chain recombines TRBV28 with TRBJ2-3, with D hard to call. Deletions cut 5 bases from V and 2 bases from J, with 11 bases between. Germline V gene data show CDR1 as MDHEN and CDR2 as SYDVKM. The CDR3 loop spans 14 amino acids. The CDR3 coding sequence is TGTGCCAGCAGTCCCCCGAGGCCCACAGATACGCAGTATTTT. Amino acids: CASSPPRPTDTQYF.

CDR3 DNA sequence: TGTGCCAGCAGAGTGGACAGGGTCTTCGAAAAACTGTTTTTT. Its protein product is CASRVDRVFEKLFF. The chain joins TRBV2 to TRBJ1-4; TRBD1 aligns across 8 bases. Germline V gene lookup returns CDR1 SNHLY and CDR2 FYNNEI. Unmatched junction bases numbered 8, after V lost 6 bases and J lost 8 bases. The CDR3 consists of 14 residues.

The V gene is TRBV11-3, the J gene TRBJ2-2, with 7 bases matching TRBD1. J lost 3 bases, V lost 5 bases, and 6 bases had no gene match. CDR3 length: 15 residues. Germline CDR1 and CDR2: SGHNT and YENEEA. The DNA of the CDR3 is TGTGCCAGCAGCCGCCGGGACAGTTACACCGGGGAGCTGTTTTTT. This sequence encodes CASSRRDSYTGELFF.

On this clone itself: Other DNA sequences within the sample encode an identical CDR3. V is TRBV5-1 and J is TRBJ1-1, with D possibly being TRBD1 (5 bases). CDR1 SGHRS and CDR2 YFSETQ come from the germline V gene. Trimming took 1 base from V and 1 from J, leaving 8 bases between them. There are 14 residues in the CDR3. CDR3 amino acids: CASSLQGSNTEAFF. The CDR3 nucleotides read TGCGCCAGCAGCTTGCAGGGCTCGAACACTGAAGCTTTCTTT.

V usage is TRBV11-1 and J usage is TRBJ2-2, with 7 positions matching TRBD1. Germline V gene lookup returns CDR1 SGHAT and CDR2 FQDESV (reference sequence). This CDR3 has 15 residues. The trim removed 6 bases at V and 7 bases at J, leaving 11 bases unmatched. This CDR3 reads CASRFSGQYFGELFF. CDR3 nucleotides: TGTGCCAGCAGGTTCTCGGGACAGTATTTCGGGGAGCTGTTTTTT.

J is TRBJ1-1 and V is TRBV30; no firm D call. CDR3 length: 15 residues. V lost 2 bases and J 4 bases, leaving 17 bases between the germline ends. Germline CDR1 GTSNPN, CDR2 SVGIG (reference sequence). Here the CDR3 DNA reads TGTGCCTGGAGTCGGCTGTTGAGGGATTCCACTGAAGCTTTCTTT. Translation: CAWSRLLRDSTEAFF.

The chain uses TRBV5-1 and TRBJ2-3; TRBD2 is a possible D gene (7 bases). Looked up from germline, CDR1 is SGHRS and CDR2 is YFSETQ. The CDR3 extends over 16 amino acids. Trimming stripped 0 bases from V and 3 bases from J, with 14 bases between. Here the CDR3 DNA reads TGCGCCAGCAGCTTGGTTGGCGGGGGCCGGACAGATACGCAGTATTTT. This codes for CASSLVGGGRTDTQYF.

The chain links TRBV7-2 to TRBJ2-6; possibly TRBD2 for D (7 bases). CDR1 SGHTA and CDR2 FQGNSA come from the germline V gene. There are 17 residues in the CDR3. Trimming took 1 base from V and 0 from J, leaving 10 bases between them. Here the CDR3 reads CASSLVGGASGANVLTF. The CDR3 coding sequence is TGTGCCAGCAGCTTAGTAGGGGGGGCCTCTGGGGCCAACGTCCTGACTTTC.

This rearrangement joins TRBV24-1 to TRBJ2-2, with TRBD2 matching over 7 bases. CDR3 size: 13 residues. Germline trimming cut 7 bases from V and 3 bases from J; bases unmatched to any gene: 1. Germline CDR1 KGHDR, CDR2 SFDVKD. CDR3 nucleotide sequence: TGTGCCACCAGGGGGGGGTACACCGGGGAGCTGTTTTTT. It specifies CATRGGYTGELFF.

V and J are TRBV5-1 and TRBJ1-2, with D possibly matching TRBD1 (5 bases). V gave up 0 bases and J gave up 8 bases, with 17 bases separating them. The CDR3 loop spans 15 amino acids. The germline V gene encodes CDR1 SGHRS and CDR2 YFSETQ. The CDR3 protein is CASSLDSQGSAGYTF. The CDR3 DNA reads TGCGCCAGCAGCTTGGATTCCCAGGGATCGGCCGGCTACACCTTC. The full variable domain, in which reference TRBV5-1 and TRBJ1-2 provide the parts outside the CDR3, is KAGVTQTPRYLIKTRGQQVTLSCSPISGHRSVSWYQQTPGQGLQFLFEYFSETQRNKGNFPGRFSGRQFSNSRSEMNVSTLELGDSALYLCASSLDSQGSAGYTFGSGTRLTVV.

V is TRBV5-1 and J is TRBJ1-1; no clear D gene. The V gene lost 0 bases and the J gene lost 4 bases, with 10 bases spanning the gap. Germline V gene sequence: CDR1 SGHRS, CDR2 YFSETQ. The CDR3 contains 14 residues. The CDR3 coding sequence is TGCGCCAGCAGCTTGGCCGGGGTGGCCACTGAAGCTTTCTTT. Translated: CASSLAGVATEAFF.

J is TRBJ2-3 and V is TRBV2, with TRBD2 matching over 14 bases. The CDR3 contains 15 residues. With V trimmed by 6 bases and J by 6 bases, 5 bases remained unmatched. Germline loops: CDR1 SNHLY, CDR2 FYNNEI. CDR3 sequence: CASRGLAGVRDTQYF. CDR3 nucleotide sequence: TGTGCCAGCAGGGGACTAGCGGGAGTACGTGATACGCAGTATTTT.

The V gene is TRBV15, the J gene TRBJ2-5; tentative D call: TRBD2 (5 bases). The CDR3 length is 15 residues. Trimming left V 0 bases short and J 1 base short, with 9 bases between. CDR1 is LNHNV, CDR2 YYDKDF, per germline (reference sequence). In DNA form, the CDR3 reads TGTGCCACCAGCAGAGATCGGGGTAGCCAAGAGACCCAGTACTTC. Translated, it gives CATSRDRGSQETQYF.